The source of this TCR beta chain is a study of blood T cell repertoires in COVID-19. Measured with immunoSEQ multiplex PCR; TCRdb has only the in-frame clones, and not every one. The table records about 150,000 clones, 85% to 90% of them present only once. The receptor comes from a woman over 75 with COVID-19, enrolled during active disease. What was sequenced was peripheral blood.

The CDR3 DNA reads TGCGCCAGCAGCCAAACTTCATTGTCGTGGAACACTGAAGCTTTCTTT. Amino acids: CASSQTSLSWNTEAFF. The V call is TRBV4-1, the J call TRBJ1-1; D not certain. V lost 2 bases and J 1 base, leaving 14 bases between the germline ends. Germline assignment: CDR1 MGHRA and CDR2 YSYEKL. The CDR3 consists of 16 residues.